A single sample gave rise to the 32 T cell receptor beta chains below, sequenced in a study of T cell responses to AZD1222 COVID-19 vaccine. Data came from immunoSEQ multiplex PCR; TCRdb stores just in-frame clones and leaves some out. This table has under 150,000 clones, 70% to 90% appearing once. Material: peripheral blood, obtained on day 0 of AZD1222 vaccination. Receptor source: an adult in good health.

The rearrangement uses TRBV27 and TRBJ1-2; D gene ambiguous. CDR1 and CDR2 from the germline V gene are MNHEY and SMNVEV (reference sequence). V dropped 0 bases and J dropped 11 bases, with 10 bases sitting between them. The CDR3 consists of 12 residues. This CDR3 is CASSLSGDGYTF. The CDR3 coding sequence is TGTGCCAGCAGTTTATCAGGAGACGGGTACACCTTC.

The chain links TRBV6-1 to TRBJ2-5, with TRBD1 identical over 7 bases. J gave up 2 bases and V 2 bases, and 8 bases lay outside the gene matches. The CDR3 has 16 residues. CDR1 and CDR2 from the germline V gene are MNHNS and SASEGT. CDR3 DNA sequence: TGTGCCAGCAGTGAATCCCCGGGACAGATACAAGAGACCCAGTACTTC. Encoded protein: CASSESPGQIQETQYF.

The J gene is TRBJ1-2, the V gene TRBV12-3 or TRBV12-4; the D is unclear. The CDR3 is 12 residues long. The ends were cut back, 4 bases at V and 5 bases at J, with 8 bases in the middle. The CDR3 coding sequence is TGTGCCAGCAGTTCAACCGAGTATGGCTACACCTTC. It encodes CASSSTEYGYTF.

This clone turned up a few times. The CDR3: CASSLAWGSQGYTF. DNA for the CDR3: TGTGCCAGCAGCTTGGCATGGGGTTCGCAGGGCTACACCTTC. The rearrangement uses TRBV5-6 and TRBJ1-2, with unresolved D. This CDR3 is 14 amino acids long. Germline CDR1 SGHDT, CDR2 YYEEEE. Deletions cut 0 bases from V and 8 bases from J, with 14 bases between. Full variable domain (missing parts from reference TRBV5-6 and TRBJ1-2): DAGVTQSPTHLIKTRGQQVTLRCSPKSGHDTVSWYQQALGQGPQFIFQYYEEEERQRGNFPDRFSGHQFPNYSSELNVNALLLGDSALYLCASSLAWGSQGYTFGSGTRLTVV.

The chain joins TRBV29-1 to TRBJ1-3; D not certain. V lost 4 bases and J 2 bases, leaving 9 bases between the germline ends. The CDR3 has 13 amino acids. Germline V gives CDR1 SQVTM, CDR2 ANQGSEA. CDR3 sequence reads: CSVGWEAGNTIYF. The DNA of the CDR3 is TGCAGCGTTGGATGGGAAGCTGGAAACACCATATATTTT.

The chain employs TRBV7-8 and TRBJ1-1, with D maybe TRBD1 (6 bases). The ends were cut back, 7 bases at V and 2 bases at J, with 14 bases in the middle. Germline assignment: CDR1 SGHVS and CDR2 FQNEAQ. The CDR3 runs 14 residues. The CDR3 sequence is CASTEGDLNTEAFF. As DNA, the CDR3 is TGTGCCAGCACCGAGGGGGATTTAAACACTGAAGCTTTCTTT.

This chain uses TRBV19 with TRBJ1-2; D remains ambiguous. The V gene's germline CDR1 is LNHDA and CDR2 SQIVND (reference sequence). CDR3 length equals 14 residues. The V end was cut by 8 bases, the J end by 5 bases, with 18 bases between. The CDR3 sequence: CASREVEPLYGYTF. As DNA, the CDR3 is TGTGCCAGTCGGGAGGTGGAGCCACTATATGGCTACACCTTC.

The chain has TRBV25-1 and TRBJ2-2; no firm D call. The germline V gene has CDR1 MGHDK and CDR2 SYGVNS. Trimming took 5 bases from V and 6 from J, leaving 4 bases between them. The CDR3 consists of 11 residues. CDR3 protein: CASSLAGELFF. CDR3 DNA sequence: TGTGCCAGCAGTTTGGCCGGGGAGCTGTTTTTT.

The V gene is TRBV28, the J gene TRBJ1-6, with D hard to call. V shed 1 base and J shed 9 bases, with 10 bases lying between them. Germline V gives CDR1 MDHEN, CDR2 SYDVKM. This CDR3 has 14 amino acids. This chain's CDR3 is CASSLYIPGSPLHF. The CDR3 bases are TGTGCCAGCAGTTTATACATACCTGGTTCACCCCTCCACTTT.

V and J are TRBV7-9 and TRBJ1-1; TRBD1 matches at 12 bases. The length of the CDR3 is 16 residues. CDR1 is SEHNR, CDR2 FQNEAQ, per germline (reference sequence). Trimming at V came to 5 bases and at J to 3 bases, leaving 7 bases not matched to a gene. The CDR3 region has the DNA TGTGCCAGCAGCCTGGGACAGGGGGCTTATGACACTGAAGCTTTCTTT. The encoded protein is CASSLGQGAYDTEAFF.

The chain joins TRBV7-8 to TRBJ1-2, with D maybe TRBD1 (5 bases). This CDR3 spans 14 amino acids. Germline V lookup: CDR1 SGHVS, CDR2 FQNEAQ. Trimming cost V 1 base and J 2 bases, with 8 bases left between them. The CDR3 region is CASSLDPGNYGYTF. CDR3 coding DNA: TGTGCCAGCAGCTTAGACCCAGGGAACTATGGCTACACCTTC.

The J gene is TRBJ1-1, the V gene TRBV27, with TRBD1 matching 10 bases. The CDR3 contains 20 residues. J was trimmed by 7 bases and V by 8 bases; bases with no gene match: 28. The germline gives CDR1 MNHEY, CDR2 SMNVEV (reference sequence). The CDR3: CASGLAGTGASAVPLNEAFF. In DNA form, the CDR3 reads TGTGCCAGCGGACTCGCCGGGACAGGGGCCTCAGCGGTCCCCCTGAATGAAGCTTTCTTT.

The V call is TRBV9, the J call TRBJ2-3, with a weak D call TRBD1 (6 bases). CDR3 length equals 15 residues. Trimming shortened V by 3 bases and J by 8 bases, and 19 bases separated the two germline ends. Germline V lookup: CDR1 SGDLS, CDR2 YYNGEE. CDR3 loop: CASSAQTAGVGTQYF. CDR3 nucleotide sequence: TGTGCCAGCAGCGCTCAGACGGCAGGGGTCGGTACGCAGTATTTT. The complete variable domain, with remaining parts taken from reference TRBV9 and TRBJ2-3, reads DSGVTQTPKHLITATGQRVTLRCSPRSGDLSVYWYQQSLDQGLQFLIQYYNGEERAKGNILERFSAQQFPDLHSELNLSSLELGDSALYFCASSAQTAGVGTQYFGPGTRLTVL.

V is TRBV18 and J is TRBJ2-1; TRBD1 is a possible D gene (5 bases). CDR3 length: 14 residues. Trimming stripped 1 base from V and 8 bases from J, with 12 bases between. From germline, CDR1 is KGHSH and CDR2 LQKENI. The CDR3 nucleotides read TGTGCCAGCTCACCACAGGCAGGGTGGGATGAGCAGTTCTTC. Translated, it gives CASSPQAGWDEQFF.

The CDR3 region has the DNA TGTGCCAGCAGCGAGGGACAGGGGGTAGGGTACACCTTC. Translation gives CASSEGQGVGYTF. The chain uses TRBV9 and TRBJ1-2; 11 bases are shared with TRBD1. The CDR3 contains 13 residues. Germline values: CDR1 SGDLS, CDR2 YYNGEE. Losses at the gene ends were 3 bases for V and 11 bases for J; bases not matched to a gene: 6.

The V gene is TRBV6-6, the J gene TRBJ1-1; D may be TRBD1 (5 bases). The CDR3 contains 15 residues. The V end was cut by 5 bases, the J end by 6 bases, with 19 bases between. Germline lookup yields CDR1 MNHNY and CDR2 SVGAGI (reference sequence). The CDR3 sequence: CASSPRQGLGPEAFF. The CDR3 bases are TGTGCCAGCAGTCCCAGGCAGGGATTGGGCCCTGAAGCTTTCTTT.

The gene calls are TRBV15 and TRBJ1-1, with 7 nucleotides matching TRBD1. Looked up from germline, CDR1 is LNHNV and CDR2 is YYDKDF (reference sequence). This CDR3 spans 14 amino acids. With V trimmed by 4 bases and J by 3 bases, 5 bases remained unmatched. The chain's CDR3 is CATSNYRGDTEAFF. In nucleotides, the CDR3 is TGTGCCACCAGCAATTACAGGGGAGACACTGAAGCTTTCTTT.

The V gene is TRBV12-3 or TRBV12-4, the J gene TRBJ2-1; D remains unclear. CDR3 size: 13 residues. The V gene lost 3 bases and the J gene lost 5 bases, with 8 bases spanning the gap. CDR3 loop: CASSFSGDNEQFF. In nucleotides, the CDR3 is TGTGCCAGCAGTTTCAGTGGTGACAATGAGCAGTTCTTC.

The CDR3 loop reads CASTDPGGSFDYGYTF. The DNA for the CDR3 is TGTGCCAGTACCGACCCAGGGGGAAGTTTCGACTATGGCTACACCTTC. V usage is TRBV19 and J usage is TRBJ1-2, with TRBD1 identical over 7 bases. Germline V gene data show CDR1 as LNHDA and CDR2 as SQIVND (reference sequence). Trimming at V came to 7 bases and at J to 3 bases, leaving 14 bases not matched to a gene. The CDR3 extends over 16 amino acids. Drawing the rest from reference TRBV19 and TRBJ1-2, the complete variable domain is DGGITQSPKYLFRKEGQNVTLSCEQNLNHDAMYWYRQDPGQGLRLIYYSQIVNDFQKGDIAEGYSVSREKKESFPLTVTSAQKNPTAFYLCASTDPGGSFDYGYTFGSGTRLTVV.

Only a few counts were recorded for this clone. The chain is built from TRBV9 and TRBJ1-2; D is ambiguous. The CDR3 has 12 amino acids. The ends were cut back, 4 bases at V and 6 bases at J, with 10 bases in the middle. The V gene's germline CDR1 is SGDLS and CDR2 YYNGEE. Here the CDR3 DNA reads TGTGCCAGCAGCCCCTCGAACGATGGCTACACCTTC. Residues: CASSPSNDGYTF.

This rearrangement joins TRBV11-3 to TRBJ2-2; 11 nucleotides line up with TRBD2. The V and J ends lost 4 bases and 5 bases, in that order; junction bases with no gene match: 12. Germline values: CDR1 SGHNT, CDR2 YENEEA. The CDR3 consists of 18 residues. The CDR3 spells CASSSFSLAGGATGELFF. CDR3 in DNA: TGTGCCAGCAGCTCCTTTTCCCTAGCGGGGGGTGCAACCGGGGAGCTGTTTTTT.

The rearrangement uses TRBV5-5 and TRBJ1-1; possibly TRBD1 for D (6 bases). Germline loops: CDR1 SGHKS, CDR2 YYEKEE (reference sequence). This CDR3 has 15 amino acids. The ends were cut back, 7 bases at V and 0 bases at J, with 16 bases in the middle. Written as DNA, the CDR3 is TGTGCCAGCGTCCGGGACAACGTAATGAACACTGAAGCTTTCTTT. This translates into CASVRDNVMNTEAFF.

The CDR3 loop reads CSASSSPYEQYF. Written as DNA, the CDR3 is TGCAGTGCTAGTAGTTCCCCCTACGAGCAGTACTTC. The gene calls are TRBV20-1 and TRBJ2-7; D is undetermined. Germline loops: CDR1 DFQATT, CDR2 SNEGSKA (reference sequence). Trimming cost V 3 bases and J 2 bases, with 8 bases left between them. CDR3 length equals 12 residues.

This CDR3 is CASSSGTGGLEQYF. DNA for the CDR3: TGCGCCAGCAGCTCCGGGACAGGGGGCCTCGAGCAGTACTTC. The chain couples TRBV5-1 to TRBJ2-7, with 12 bases that match TRBD1. Looked up from germline, CDR1 is SGHRS and CDR2 is YFSETQ. The CDR3 length is 14 residues. Trimming took 3 bases from V and 6 from J; bases not matched to a gene: 4.

The chain links TRBV7-6 to TRBJ2-7, with D possibly being TRBD2 (6 bases). CDR3 length: 15 amino acids. Germline values: CDR1 SGHVS, CDR2 FNYEAQ. V dropped 4 bases and J dropped 4 bases, with 17 bases sitting between them. CDR3 bases: TGTGCCAGCAGCTCGATGGAGGGACTGACTTACGAGCAGTACTTC. This sequence encodes CASSSMEGLTYEQYF.

The V call is TRBV4-3, the J call TRBJ2-2, with D unresolved. Trimming removed 1 base at V and 1 base at J, with 7 bases between. The CDR3 extends over 15 amino acids. Germline values: CDR1 LGHNA, CDR2 YSLEER. In DNA, the CDR3 is TGCGCCAGCAGCCAAGTCCCTGGGAACACCGGGGAGCTGTTTTTT. This encodes CASSQVPGNTGELFF.

The V gene is TRBV19, the J gene TRBJ1-4; 9 nucleotides align to TRBD1. In germline, CDR1 is LNHDA, CDR2 SQIVND (reference sequence). The CDR3 extends over 16 amino acids. With V trimmed by 5 bases and J by 8 bases, 12 bases remained unmatched. The CDR3, as DNA: TGTGCCAGTAGTTTCCCAACAGGGGGCGCCGGGGAAAAACTGTTTTTT. Translated, it gives CASSFPTGGAGEKLFF.

V usage is TRBV10-3 and J usage is TRBJ2-7; 10 bases align to TRBD1. This CDR3 contains 15 residues. Germline trimming cut 3 bases from V and 1 base from J; bases unmatched to any gene: 3. Per the germline V gene, CDR1 is ENHRY and CDR2 is SYGVKD. The CDR3 nucleotides are TGTGCCATCAGTGATCGGGGACAGGGGTCCTACGAGCAGTACTTC. This gives the protein CAISDRGQGSYEQYF.

CDR3 loop: CAARFGFGEAFF. The CDR3 nucleotides are TGTGCCGCCCGGTTTGGGTTCGGGGAAGCTTTCTTT. V usage is TRBV6-4 and J usage is TRBJ1-1; D uncertain. The CDR3 loop spans 12 amino acids. CDR1 is MRHNA, CDR2 SNTAGT, per germline. Trimming left V 11 bases short and J 8 bases short, with 18 bases between.

The chain joins TRBV5-6 to TRBJ2-5, with 8 positions matching TRBD2. The junction had 5 bases not matched to a gene; V was cut back by 1 base and J by 3 bases. The CDR3 loop spans 15 amino acids. CDR1 and CDR2 (germline): SGHDT, YYEEEE. In nucleotides, the CDR3 is TGTGCCAGCAGCTTGTTGAGCGGGGGAAAAGAGACCCAGTACTTC. Translating gives CASSLLSGGKETQYF.

The gene calls are TRBV29-1 and TRBJ2-5; D ambiguous. This CDR3 has 12 amino acids. The germline V and J ends were trimmed by 5 bases and 2 bases, with 9 bases remaining between them. The germline V gene encodes CDR1 SQVTM and CDR2 ANQGSEA. For the CDR3, the DNA is TGCAGCGTTCGGCAGAATCAAGAGACCCAGTACTTC. Translating it yields CSVRQNQETQYF.

This chain joins TRBV19 and TRBJ2-2; TRBD2 is a possible D gene (6 bases). Trimming left V 7 bases short and J 6 bases short, with 27 bases between. The CDR3 has 18 residues. In germline, CDR1 is LNHDA, CDR2 SQIVND (reference sequence). The DNA of the CDR3 is TGTGCCAGTACCCTATCTCCCGGCTTAGCGGCATTTGCCGGGGAGCTGTTTTTT. Translated: CASTLSPGLAAFAGELFF.